This TCR beta chain emerged from a study of shared clonotypes between healthy human individuals. The CDR3 covers 14 residues. V trimming: 4 bases; J trimming: 1 base; junction bases outside the gene matches: 2. The germline V gene has CDR1 SGHRS and CDR2 YFSETQ. CD4+ cells underwent separation, giving CD45RA+ naive and CD45RA-negative memory subsets. Per the authors' pipeline: Sequence data from immunoSEQ were junction-only and lacked quality scores; consequently, filtering differed. The repertoire was sequenced with immunoSEQ multiplex PCR; TCRdb's copy has only in-frame clones and lacks some. That table supplies the V and J calls and clone size; D and trimming were determined from the DNA. This table holds some 1.4 million clones, about 96% found once.

The sample was naive CD4+ T cells sorted from blood. Subset specified: CD45RA+ positively selected. The chain is built from TRBV5-1 and TRBJ2-1; 7 bases align to TRBD2. The TCR originated in a man aged 30 to 45 in good health. The CDR3 coding sequence is TGCGCCAGCAGCCAACTAGCGTCCTACAATGAGCAGTTCTTC. It translates to CASSQLASYNEQFF.